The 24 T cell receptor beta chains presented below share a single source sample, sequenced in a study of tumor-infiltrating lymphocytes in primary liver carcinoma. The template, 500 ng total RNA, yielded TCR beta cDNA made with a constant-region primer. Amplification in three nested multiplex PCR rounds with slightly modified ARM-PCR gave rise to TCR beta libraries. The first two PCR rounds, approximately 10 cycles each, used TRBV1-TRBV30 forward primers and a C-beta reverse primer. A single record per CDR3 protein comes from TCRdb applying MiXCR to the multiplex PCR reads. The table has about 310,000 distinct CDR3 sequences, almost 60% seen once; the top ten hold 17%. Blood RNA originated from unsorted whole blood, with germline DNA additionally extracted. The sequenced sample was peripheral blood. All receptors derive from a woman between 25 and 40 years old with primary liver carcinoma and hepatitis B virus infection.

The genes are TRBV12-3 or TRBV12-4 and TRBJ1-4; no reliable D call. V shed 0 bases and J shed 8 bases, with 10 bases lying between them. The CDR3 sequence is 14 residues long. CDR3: CASSLAGLGEKLFF. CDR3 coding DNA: TGTGCCAGCAGTTTAGCAGGGTTAGGCGAAAAACTGTTTTTT.

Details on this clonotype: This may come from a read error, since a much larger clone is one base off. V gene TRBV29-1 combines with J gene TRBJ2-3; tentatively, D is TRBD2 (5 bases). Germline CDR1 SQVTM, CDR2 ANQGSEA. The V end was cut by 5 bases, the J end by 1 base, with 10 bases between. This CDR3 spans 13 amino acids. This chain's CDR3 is CSVTSSGTDTQYF. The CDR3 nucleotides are TGCAGCGTTACTAGTAGCGGCACAGATACGCAGTATTTT.

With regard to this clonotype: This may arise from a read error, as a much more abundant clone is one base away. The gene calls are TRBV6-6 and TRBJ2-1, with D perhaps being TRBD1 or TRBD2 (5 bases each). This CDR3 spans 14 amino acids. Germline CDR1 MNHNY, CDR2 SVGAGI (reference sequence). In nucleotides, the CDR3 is TGTGCCAGCAGCCACCGGGACGACTACAAAGAGCAGTTCTTC. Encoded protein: CASSHRDDYKEQFF.

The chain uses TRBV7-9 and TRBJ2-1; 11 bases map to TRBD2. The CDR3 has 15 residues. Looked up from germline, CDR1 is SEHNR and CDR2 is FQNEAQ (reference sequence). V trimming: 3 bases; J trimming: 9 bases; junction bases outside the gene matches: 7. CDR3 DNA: TGTGCCAGCAGCTTTAGCGGGAGGGCCGGCGTTGAGCAGTTCTTC. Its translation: CASSFSGRAGVEQFF.

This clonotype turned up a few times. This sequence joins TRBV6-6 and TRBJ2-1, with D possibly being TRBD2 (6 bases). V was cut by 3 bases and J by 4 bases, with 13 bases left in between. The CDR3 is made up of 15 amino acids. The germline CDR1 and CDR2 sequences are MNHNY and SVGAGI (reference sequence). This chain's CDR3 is CASSYGGANYNEQFF. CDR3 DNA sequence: TGTGCCAGCAGTTATGGAGGGGCGAATTACAATGAGCAGTTCTTC.

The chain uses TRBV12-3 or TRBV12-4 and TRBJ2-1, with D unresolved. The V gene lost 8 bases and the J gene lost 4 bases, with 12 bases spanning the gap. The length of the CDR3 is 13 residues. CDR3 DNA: TGTGCCAGCCAGCAAGACCCTTACAATGAGCAGTTCTTC. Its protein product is CASQQDPYNEQFF.

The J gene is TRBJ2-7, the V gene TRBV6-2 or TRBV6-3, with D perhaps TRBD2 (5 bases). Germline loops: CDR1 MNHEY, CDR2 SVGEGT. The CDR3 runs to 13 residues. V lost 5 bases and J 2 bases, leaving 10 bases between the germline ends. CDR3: CASSHDGTYEQYF. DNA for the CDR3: TGTGCCAGCAGTCATGACGGGACCTACGAGCAGTACTTC.

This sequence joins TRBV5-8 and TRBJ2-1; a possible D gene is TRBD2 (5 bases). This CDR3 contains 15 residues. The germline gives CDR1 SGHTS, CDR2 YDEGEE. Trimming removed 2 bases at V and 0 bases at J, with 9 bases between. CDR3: CASSLVRASYNEQFF. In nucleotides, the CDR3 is TGTGCCAGCAGCTTAGTGAGGGCCTCCTACAATGAGCAGTTCTTC.

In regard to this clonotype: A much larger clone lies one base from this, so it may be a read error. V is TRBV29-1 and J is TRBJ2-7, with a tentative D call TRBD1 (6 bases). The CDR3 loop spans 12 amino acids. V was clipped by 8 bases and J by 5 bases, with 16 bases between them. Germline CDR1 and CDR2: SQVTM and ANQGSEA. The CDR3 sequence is CSISPQGHEQYF. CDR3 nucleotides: TGCAGCATTTCCCCCCAGGGGCACGAGCAGTACTTC.

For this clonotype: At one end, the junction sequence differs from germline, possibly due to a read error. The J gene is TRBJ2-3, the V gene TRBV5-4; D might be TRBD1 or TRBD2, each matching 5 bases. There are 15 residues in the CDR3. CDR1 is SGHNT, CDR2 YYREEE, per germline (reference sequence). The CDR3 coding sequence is TGTGTCAGCAGCCCGCCCGGGACGGAGGTGGATACGCAGTATTTT. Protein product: CVSSPPGTEVDTQYF.

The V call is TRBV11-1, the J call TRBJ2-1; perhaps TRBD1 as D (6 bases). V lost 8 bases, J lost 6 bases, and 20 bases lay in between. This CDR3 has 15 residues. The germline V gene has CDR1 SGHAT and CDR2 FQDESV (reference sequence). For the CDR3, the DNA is TGTGCCAGCGTGCTGTGGGACAACTTCTTCAATGAGCAGTTCTTC. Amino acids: CASVLWDNFFNEQFF.

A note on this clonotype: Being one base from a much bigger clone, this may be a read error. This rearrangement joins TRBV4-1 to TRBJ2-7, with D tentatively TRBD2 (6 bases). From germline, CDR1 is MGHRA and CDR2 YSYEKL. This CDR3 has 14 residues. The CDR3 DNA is TGCGCCTGCAGCCAAGATCCGGGGGCCTACGAGCAGTACTTC. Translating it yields CACSQDPGAYEQYF.

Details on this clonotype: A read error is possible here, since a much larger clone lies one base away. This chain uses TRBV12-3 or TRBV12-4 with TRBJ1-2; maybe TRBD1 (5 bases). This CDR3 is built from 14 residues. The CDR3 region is CASNPSGAAYDYTF. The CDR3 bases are TGTGCCAGCAACCCAAGCGGGGCGGCCTATGACTACACCTTC.

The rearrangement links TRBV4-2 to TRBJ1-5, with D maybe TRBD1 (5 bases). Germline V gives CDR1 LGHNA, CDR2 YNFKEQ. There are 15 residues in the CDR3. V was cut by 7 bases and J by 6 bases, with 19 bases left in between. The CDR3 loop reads CASTHTPGRGQPQHF. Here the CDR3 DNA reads TGTGCCAGCACACATACCCCAGGGCGAGGTCAGCCCCAGCATTTT.

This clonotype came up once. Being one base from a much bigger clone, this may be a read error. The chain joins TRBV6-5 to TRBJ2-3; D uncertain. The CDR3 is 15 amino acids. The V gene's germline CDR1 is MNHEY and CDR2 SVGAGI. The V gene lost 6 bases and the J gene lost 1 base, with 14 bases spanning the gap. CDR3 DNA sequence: TGTGCCAGCAGCTCAGGTCGGTTGCGCACAGATACGCAGTATTTT. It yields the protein CASSSGRLRTDTQYF.

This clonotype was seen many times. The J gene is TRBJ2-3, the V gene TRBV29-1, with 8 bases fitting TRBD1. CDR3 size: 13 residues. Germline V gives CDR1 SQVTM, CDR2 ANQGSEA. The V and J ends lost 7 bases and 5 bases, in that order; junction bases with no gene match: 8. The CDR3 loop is CSGRQGAGDTQYF. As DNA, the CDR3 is TGCAGCGGCCGCCAGGGGGCCGGAGATACGCAGTATTTT.

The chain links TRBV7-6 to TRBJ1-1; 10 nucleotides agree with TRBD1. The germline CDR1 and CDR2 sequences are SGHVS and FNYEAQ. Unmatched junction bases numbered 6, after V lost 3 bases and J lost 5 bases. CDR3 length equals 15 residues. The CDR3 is CASSFRQGARTEAFF. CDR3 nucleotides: TGTGCCAGCAGCTTCAGACAGGGGGCGAGGACTGAAGCTTTCTTT.

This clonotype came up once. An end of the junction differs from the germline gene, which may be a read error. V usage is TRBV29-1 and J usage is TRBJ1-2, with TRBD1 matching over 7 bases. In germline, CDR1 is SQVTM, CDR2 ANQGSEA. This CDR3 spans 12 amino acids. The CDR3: CSVRAQGYGDTF. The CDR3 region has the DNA TGCAGCGTTAGAGCACAGGGGTATGGCGACACCTTC.

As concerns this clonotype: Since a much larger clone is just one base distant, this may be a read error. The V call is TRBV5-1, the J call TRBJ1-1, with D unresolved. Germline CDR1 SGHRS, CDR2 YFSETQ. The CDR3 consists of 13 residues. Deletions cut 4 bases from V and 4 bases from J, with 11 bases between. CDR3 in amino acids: CASSPDGITEAFF. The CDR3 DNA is TGCGCCAGCAGCCCCGACGGGATCACTGAAGCTTTCTTT.

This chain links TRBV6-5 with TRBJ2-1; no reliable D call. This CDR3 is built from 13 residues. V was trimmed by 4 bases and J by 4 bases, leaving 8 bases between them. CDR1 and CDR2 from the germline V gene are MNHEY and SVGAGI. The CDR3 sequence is CASSSGHYNEQFF. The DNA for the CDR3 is TGTGCCAGCAGTTCCGGCCATTACAATGAGCAGTTCTTC.

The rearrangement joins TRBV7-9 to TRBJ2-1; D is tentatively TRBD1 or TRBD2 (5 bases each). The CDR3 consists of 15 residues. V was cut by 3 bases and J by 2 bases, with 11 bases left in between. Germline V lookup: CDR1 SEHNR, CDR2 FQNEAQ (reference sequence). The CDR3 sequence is CASSFLGTPYNEQFF. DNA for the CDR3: TGTGCCAGCAGCTTTCTCGGGACCCCCTACAATGAGCAGTTCTTC.

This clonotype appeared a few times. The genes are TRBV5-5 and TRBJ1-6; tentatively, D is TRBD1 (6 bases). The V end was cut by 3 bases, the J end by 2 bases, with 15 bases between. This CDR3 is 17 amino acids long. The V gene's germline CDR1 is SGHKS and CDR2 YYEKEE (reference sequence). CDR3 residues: CASSSDSLGPYNSPLHF. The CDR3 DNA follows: TGTGCCAGCAGCTCGGACAGTCTTGGCCCCTATAATTCACCCCTCCACTTT.

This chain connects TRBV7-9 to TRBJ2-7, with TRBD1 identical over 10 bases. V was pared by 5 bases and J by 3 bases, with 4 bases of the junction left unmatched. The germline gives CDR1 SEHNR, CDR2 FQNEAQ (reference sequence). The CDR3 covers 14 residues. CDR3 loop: CASSPGDRGYEQYF. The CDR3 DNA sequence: TGTGCCAGCAGCCCTGGGGACAGGGGCTACGAGCAGTACTTC.

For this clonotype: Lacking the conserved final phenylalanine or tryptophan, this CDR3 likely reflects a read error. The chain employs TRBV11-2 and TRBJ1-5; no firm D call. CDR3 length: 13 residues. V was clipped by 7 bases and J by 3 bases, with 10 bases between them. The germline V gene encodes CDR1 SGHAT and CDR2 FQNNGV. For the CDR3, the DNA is TGTGCCAGCAACCCTAGCCACAATCAGCCCCAGCATGTT. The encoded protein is CASNPSHNQPQHV.